The 8 T cell receptor beta chains in this list originate from one sample, sequenced in a study of regulatory T cells in long-lasting Graves disease. The time point was: persistent/refractory GD, antithyroid drugs over 5 years with positive TRAb. Scientists built the TCR library using RNA that was extracted from PBMCs. Both iRepertoire HTBI primers and Arm-PCR of CDR3 regions were used to build the TCR beta libraries. TCRdb redid the calling of the multiplex PCR reads with MiXCR, one entry per CDR3 protein. Among about 310,000 distinct CDR3 sequences listed, around 20% were seen once. The material sequenced was peripheral blood mononuclear cells (PBMCs), taken when the disease was refractory, from a patient treated with antithyroid drugs. The receptors derive from a female donor with Graves disease.

This clonotype was seen only a few times. This chain uses TRBV5-8 with TRBJ2-5; 13 bases fit TRBD2. The CDR3 consists of 19 residues. Trimming cost V 6 bases and J 1 base; bases outside gene matches: 15. Germline V CDR1 and CDR2: SGHTS, YDEGEE. The CDR3 sequence is CASTKGGTSGTWSQETQYF. The DNA for the CDR3 is TGTGCCAGCACCAAAGGGGGGACTAGCGGGACATGGTCCCAAGAGACCCAGTACTTC. Full variable domain (outside the CDR3, taken from reference TRBV5-8 and TRBJ2-5): EAGVTQSPTHLIKTRGQQATLRCSPISGHTSVYWYQQALGLGLQFLLWYDEGEERNRGNFPPRFSGRQFPNYSSELNVNALELEDSALYLCASTKGGTSGTWSQETQYFGPGTRLLVL.

Remarks on this clonotype: Being one base from a much bigger clone, this may be a read error. This chain connects TRBV3-1 to TRBJ1-2; D is ambiguous. This CDR3 spans 15 amino acids. The germline CDR1 and CDR2 sequences are LGHDT and YNNKEL (reference sequence). The CDR3: CVSSQDGLTGRGYTF. CDR3 bases: TGTGTCAGCAGCCAAGACGGTCTCACCGGGCGTGGCTACACCTTC.

Turning to this clonotype: It may be a read error: a sequence one base away is much more abundant. V usage is TRBV7-2 and J usage is TRBJ1-1; D is undetermined. From germline, CDR1 is SGHTA and CDR2 FQGNSA. The CDR3 is 14 residues long. The CDR3 protein is CASSLYGSRTEALF. CDR3 DNA sequence: TGTGCCAGCAGCTTATACGGGTCCAGGACTGAAGCTCTCTTT.

This clonotype was detected a few times. This chain links TRBV30 with TRBJ2-2; D is unclear. The germline gives CDR1 GTSNPN, CDR2 SVGIG (reference sequence). This CDR3 spans 12 amino acids. V lost 5 bases, J lost 7 bases, and 11 bases lay in between. CDR3 nucleotide sequence: TGTGCCTGGGGTTTAGGTGGCGGGGAGCTGTTTTTT. It specifies CAWGLGGGELFF.

The V and J genes are TRBV6-1 and TRBJ2-2; 7 bases match TRBD1. Germline CDR1 and CDR2: MNHNS and SASEGT. V lost 6 bases to trimming and J lost 6 bases; unmatched junction nucleotides: 10. The CDR3 sequence is 15 residues long. This CDR3 reads CASSPGTVLPGELFF. The DNA of the CDR3 is TGTGCCAGCAGCCCCGGGACAGTGCTCCCCGGGGAGCTGTTTTTT.

Note on this clonotype: Possible read error: a much larger clone is one base away. The chain recombines TRBV29-1 with TRBJ2-7, with a weak D call TRBD2 (6 bases). The V gene lost 4 bases and the J gene lost 2 bases, with 9 bases spanning the gap. The CDR3 spans 12 residues. Germline V CDR1 and CDR2: SQVTM, ANQGSEA. CDR3 residues: CSVGLDPYEQYF. The DNA for the CDR3 is TGCAGCGTTGGACTAGATCCCTACGAGCAGTACTTC.

This clonotype was seen more than once but under ten times. The chain is built from TRBV5-1 and TRBJ2-7, with D unresolved. The CDR3 contains 14 residues. Trimming removed 5 bases at V and 6 bases at J, with 18 bases between. Germline V gene lookup returns CDR1 SGHRS and CDR2 YFSETQ. The CDR3, as DNA: TGCGCCAGCAGGGGAAACTGGGGTTCGCTCGAGCAGTACTTC. Encoded protein: CASRGNWGSLEQYF.

This clonotype has only one observation. V is TRBV20-1 and J is TRBJ1-4; TRBD1 agrees at 10 bases. Germline V gives CDR1 DFQATT, CDR2 SNEGSKA (reference sequence). This CDR3 spans 16 amino acids. V lost 3 bases, J lost 5 bases, and 9 bases stayed unmatched. The CDR3 region is CSASSWTGGQNEKLFF. For the CDR3, the DNA is TGCAGTGCTAGTTCTTGGACAGGGGGTCAGAATGAAAAACTGTTTTTT.